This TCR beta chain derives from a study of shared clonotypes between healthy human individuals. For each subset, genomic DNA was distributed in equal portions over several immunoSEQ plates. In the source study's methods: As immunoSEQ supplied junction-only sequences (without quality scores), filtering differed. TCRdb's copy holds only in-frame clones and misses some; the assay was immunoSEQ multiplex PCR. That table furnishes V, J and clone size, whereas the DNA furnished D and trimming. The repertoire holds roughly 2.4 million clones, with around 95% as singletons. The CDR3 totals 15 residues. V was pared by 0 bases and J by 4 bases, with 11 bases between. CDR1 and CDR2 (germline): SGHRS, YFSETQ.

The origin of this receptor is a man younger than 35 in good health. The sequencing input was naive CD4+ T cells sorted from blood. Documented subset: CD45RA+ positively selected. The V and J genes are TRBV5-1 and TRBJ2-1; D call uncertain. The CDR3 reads CASSLVSESYNEQFF. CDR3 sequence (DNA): TGCGCCAGCAGCTTGGTGTCGGAATCATACAATGAGCAGTTCTTC.